This entry is about one TCR beta chain. Its antigen is unidentified. TCRdb keeps only in-frame clones here, not all; method: immunoSEQ multiplex PCR. This sample has 75,000 to 90,000 clones, with more than 85% found just once. This record belongs to a study of T cell responses to AZD1222 COVID-19 vaccine. Study conclusions and caveats: White British donors predominated, females outnumbered males, and clonal diversity was possibly underestimated. Of the AZD1222 recipients, only 5 or 6 were seropositive at baseline. Spike-specific TCR depth and breadth grew after two AZD1222 doses.

Trimming left V 5 bases short and J 7 bases short, with 21 bases between. Germline CDR1 reads MNHEY; CDR2 reads SMNVEV (reference sequence). This CDR3 spans 15 amino acids. The chain uses TRBV27 and TRBJ2-7, with D possibly being TRBD2 (6 bases). The receptor's source is an adult who received the AZD1222 COVID-19 vaccine. The input for sequencing was peripheral blood, taken 28 days after the second AZD1222 dose. The chain's CDR3 is CASSKIGTPYREQYF. CDR3 nucleotide sequence: TGTGCCAGCAGTAAGATAGGGACTCCCTATAGGGAGCAGTACTTC.